This T cell receptor beta chain was observed in a study of T cell responses to AZD1222 COVID-19 vaccine. Study-level points and caveats: No repertoire was sampled before or during the peak T cell response, only after it. White British donors predominated, females outnumbered males, and clonal diversity was possibly underestimated. Only 5 to 7 AZD1222 recipients tested seropositive at baseline. Spike-specific TCR depth and breadth grew after two AZD1222 doses.

The CDR3 runs 15 residues. V dropped 6 bases and J dropped 4; count of bases not matched to a gene: 4. CDR1 and CDR2 (germline): MRHNA, SNTAGT. Generated by immunoSEQ multiplex PCR, the TCRdb table keeps only in-frame clones and is missing some. Among more than 70,000 clones, 70% to 90% were seen once, and the ten largest hold approximately 1.2%. About this clone itself: Its antigen is not identified.

Specimen: peripheral blood, collected 28 days after the second AZD1222 dose. The rearrangement links TRBV6-4 to TRBJ2-3, with 13 bases fitting TRBD2. The clonotype originates from an adult who received the AZD1222 COVID-19 vaccine. This CDR3 reads CASRRTSGSADTQYF. CDR3 sequence (DNA): TGTGCCAGCAGGAGGACTAGCGGGAGTGCAGATACGCAGTATTTT.